A single sample gave rise to the 10 T cell receptor beta chains below, sequenced in a study of blood T cells in healthy people across ages. With a J-beta primer mix and a sample-barcoded 5' primer, a second PCR ran 7 to 11 cycles. TCRdb reanalysed the 5' RACE reads using MiXCR and keeps one entry per CDR3 protein. The sample records about 1 million distinct CDR3 sequences, approximately 25% being singletons. These data also formed part of another study, on T cells of mothers and their children.

The sequenced material came from blood. All receptors derive from a girl aged 2-10 years in good health.

This clonotype was observed a few times. The chain uses TRBV7-9 and TRBJ1-1; D perhaps matches TRBD1 (6 bases). CDR1 and CDR2 from the germline V gene are SEHNR and FQNEAQ (reference sequence). The CDR3 is 16 residues long. V was pared by 4 bases and J by 6 bases, with 21 bases between. The chain's CDR3 is CASSSMGGGGLAEAFF. As DNA, the CDR3 is TGTGCCAGCAGCTCGATGGGCGGAGGGGGGTTGGCTGAAGCTTTCTTT.

The genes are TRBV27 and TRBJ1-3; no clear D. Germline V gene sequence: CDR1 MNHEY, CDR2 SMNVEV (reference sequence). The CDR3 has 15 residues. Trimming removed 8 bases at V and 1 base at J, with 15 bases between. CDR3 protein: CASSLEAGSGNTIYF. CDR3 coding DNA: TGTGCCAGCTCCCTAGAGGCGGGATCTGGAAACACCATATATTTT.

The rearrangement uses TRBV5-1 and TRBJ2-5; 9 bases are a match to TRBD2. J gave up 7 bases and V 3 bases, and 13 bases lay outside the gene matches. The CDR3 sequence is 16 residues long. In germline, CDR1 is SGHRS, CDR2 YFSETQ. CDR3 coding DNA: TGCGCCAGCAGCTCGACGATTAGCGGGGGAGATGTGACCCAGTACTTC. Translating it yields CASSSTISGGDVTQYF.

The CDR3 is CASSNSYNEQFF. In DNA form, the CDR3 reads TGTGCCAGCAGTAACTCCTACAATGAGCAGTTCTTC. The V gene is TRBV12-3 or TRBV12-4, the J gene TRBJ2-1; D remains ambiguous. The CDR3 sequence is 12 residues long. V lost 5 bases, J lost 0 bases, and 2 bases lay in between.

There are a few counts of this clonotype. CDR3 nucleotides: TGTGCCAGCAGCCAAGACCCCTACAGGGAGCAGTACTTC. Encoded protein: CASSQDPYREQYF. The rearrangement uses TRBV3-1 and TRBJ2-7, with D possibly matching TRBD1 (5 bases). Germline V lookup: CDR1 LGHDT, CDR2 YNNKEL (reference sequence). This CDR3 contains 13 residues. Trimming pared 0 bases from V and 7 bases from J, leaving 10 bases between.

V is TRBV7-9 and J is TRBJ2-5; D unclear. The CDR3 covers 14 residues. CDR1 is SEHNR, CDR2 FQNEAQ, per germline (reference sequence). Trimming took off 1 base at V and 3 bases at J, with 9 bases between the two ends. The CDR3 bases are TGTGCCAGCAGCTTAGTTTCGGCAGAAGAGACCCAGTACTTC. As protein: CASSLVSAEETQYF.

This clonotype came up a few times. The chain couples TRBV6-5 to TRBJ2-5, with D perhaps TRBD1 (5 bases). Trimming removed 3 bases at V and 5 bases at J, with 13 bases between. Germline CDR1 reads MNHEY; CDR2 reads SVGAGI. The CDR3 extends over 14 amino acids. CDR3 DNA sequence: TGTGCCAGCAGTTATCGGCTCTCAGGGGAGACCCAGTACTTC. Translation gives CASSYRLSGETQYF.

This clonotype has more than one count but fewer than ten. The chain is built from TRBV6-2 or TRBV6-3 and TRBJ2-5; the match to TRBD1 covers 7 bases. Matching the DNA end better, TRBJ2-7 makes the J call doubtful. Germline V gives CDR1 MNHEY, CDR2 SVGEGT. The CDR3 covers 13 residues. The CDR3 DNA is TGTGCCAGCAAAGACGTGACAGGGAACGAGCAGTACTTC. This gives the protein CASKDVTGNEQYF.

This clonotype was counted a few times. The chain has TRBV7-9 and TRBJ2-1; D gene ambiguous. Germline loops: CDR1 SEHNR, CDR2 FQNEAQ (reference sequence). The CDR3 runs 13 residues. The germline V and J ends were trimmed by 3 bases and 10 bases, with 13 bases remaining between them. CDR3 in DNA: TGTGCCAGCAGCTTTCGGTCTCTAGGCGAGCAGTTCTTC. It encodes CASSFRSLGEQFF.

The gene calls are TRBV29-1 and TRBJ2-3; 7 positions agree with TRBD1. There are 13 residues in the CDR3. The junction had 2 bases not matched to a gene; V was cut back by 1 base and J by 4 bases. Per the germline V gene, CDR1 is SQVTM and CDR2 is ANQGSEA. This chain's CDR3 is CSVEGQGADTQYF. CDR3 nucleotides: TGCAGCGTTGAAGGCCAGGGGGCAGATACGCAGTATTTT.